These 17 T cell receptor beta chains originate from one sample sequenced in a study of blood T cell repertoires in COVID-19. Profiled with immunoSEQ multiplex PCR; TCRdb holds only in-frame clones, not every one. The sample yields around 270,000 clones, 80% to 90% seen once. Sequenced input: peripheral blood. The receptors originated from a man between 60 and 70 years old with acute or convalescent COVID-19.

This chain links TRBV5-4 with TRBJ2-5; D call uncertain. CDR1 and CDR2 from the germline V gene are SGHNT and YYREEE (reference sequence). The CDR3 length is 17 residues. V gave up 0 bases and J gave up 0 bases, with 15 bases separating them. The CDR3 loop reads CASSLVDTNPYQETQYF. CDR3 nucleotides: TGTGCCAGCAGCTTGGTTGACACCAATCCATACCAAGAGACCCAGTACTTC.

The chain joins TRBV27 to TRBJ1-1, with D unclear. V was trimmed by 0 bases and J by 3 bases, leaving 11 bases between them. This CDR3 has 15 residues. Germline assignment: CDR1 MNHEY and CDR2 SMNVEV (reference sequence). The CDR3 region is CASSLSPRRDTEAFF. Here the CDR3 DNA reads TGTGCCAGCAGTTTATCACCCAGGAGGGACACTGAAGCTTTCTTT.

There are a few counts of this clone. This chain links TRBV28 with TRBJ1-2, with D hard to call. Germline V gene data show CDR1 as MDHEN and CDR2 as SYDVKM. The CDR3 length is 12 residues. The V end was cut by 3 bases, the J end by 2 bases, with 4 bases between. CDR3 sequence (DNA): TGTGCCAGCAGTTTTGTAAACTATGGCTACACCTTC. This gives the protein CASSFVNYGYTF.

The V and J genes are TRBV29-1 and TRBJ1-1; D might be TRBD1 (6 bases). Germline CDR1 and CDR2: SQVTM and ANQGSEA. There are 15 residues in the CDR3. V was clipped by 1 base and J by 1 base, with 13 bases between them. The CDR3: CSVEGSGQTNTEAFF. The DNA for the CDR3 is TGCAGCGTTGAAGGCTCAGGACAGACGAACACTGAAGCTTTCTTT.

This sequence joins TRBV2 and TRBJ2-5; TRBD1 matches at 10 bases. This CDR3 spans 16 amino acids. Trimming removed 6 bases from V and 5 bases from J; junction bases left unmatched: 12. Germline CDR1 and CDR2: SNHLY and FYNNEI. The DNA for the CDR3 is TGTGCCAGCAGAAGGGACAGGGGCCCGTTTTCGGAGACCCAGTACTTC. It specifies CASRRDRGPFSETQYF.

This clone was picked up a small number of times. V gene TRBV10-3 combines with J gene TRBJ2-7, with TRBD1 identical over 9 bases. V trimming: 4 bases; J trimming: 6 bases; junction bases outside the gene matches: 7. CDR1 is ENHRY, CDR2 SYGVKD, per germline. CDR3 length: 14 amino acids. DNA of the CDR3: TGTGCCATCAGTGTACGGGGACAGGGTTCCGAGCAGTACTTC. Residues: CAISVRGQGSEQYF.

The chain joins TRBV7-3 to TRBJ1-1; D uncertain. This CDR3 comprises 14 residues. V was shortened by 4 bases and J by 0 bases, with 9 bases between the two germline ends. The germline V gene encodes CDR1 SGHTA and CDR2 FQGTGA. The CDR3 DNA sequence: TGTGCCAGCAGCTCCGGAGGAATGAACACTGAAGCTTTCTTT. Its protein is CASSSGGMNTEAFF.

The chain joins TRBV19 to TRBJ2-7, with 8 bases fitting TRBD2. The CDR3 totals 14 residues. Trimming at V came to 7 bases and at J to 0 bases, leaving 5 bases not matched to a gene. Germline-derived CDR1 and CDR2 are LNHDA and SQIVND (reference sequence). CDR3 DNA sequence: TGTGCCAGTACCAGCGGGGGATACTCCTACGAGCAGTACTTC. Translated, it gives CASTSGGYSYEQYF.

The rearrangement links TRBV19 to TRBJ2-3; TRBD1 matches 9 bases. J lost 6 bases, V lost 3 bases, and 10 bases had no gene match. The CDR3 is 16 amino acids. Germline V gene data show CDR1 as LNHDA and CDR2 as SQIVND (reference sequence). The CDR3 here is CASSMGRTGVADTQYF. CDR3 in DNA: TGTGCCAGTAGTATGGGCCGGACAGGGGTTGCGGATACGCAGTATTTT.

This chain links TRBV6-8 with TRBJ1-6, with D maybe TRBD1 (6 bases). The germline CDR1 and CDR2 sequences are MNHGY and SAAAGT. V lost 5 bases and J lost 0, with 14 bases in between. The CDR3 covers 17 residues. Here the CDR3 DNA reads TGTGCCAGCAGTCCAAGACAGGTGAGCTCCTATAATTCACCCCTCCACTTT. The encoded protein is CASSPRQVSSYNSPLHF.

This clone was detected a few times. The chain joins TRBV7-2 to TRBJ1-2, with TRBD1 matching 9 bases. Losses at the gene ends were 5 bases for V and 4 bases for J; bases not matched to a gene: 8. The CDR3 extends over 15 amino acids. The germline V gene encodes CDR1 SGHTA and CDR2 FQGNSA. The CDR3 protein is CASSQGQGPTYGYTF. The CDR3 nucleotides are TGTGCCAGCAGCCAAGGACAGGGGCCCACCTATGGCTACACCTTC. Supplemented by reference TRBV7-2 and TRBJ1-2, the full variable domain reads GAGVSQSPSNKVTEKGKDVELRCDPISGHTALYWYRQSLGQGLEFLIYFQGNSAPDKSGLPSDRFSAERTGGSVSTLTIQRTQQEDSAVYLCASSQGQGPTYGYTFGSGTRLTVV.

This chain joins TRBV19 and TRBJ2-1, with 9 bases identical to TRBD2. The germline V gene has CDR1 LNHDA and CDR2 SQIVND (reference sequence). After removal of 2 bases from V and 3 bases from J, the junction contained 2 bases not matched to a gene. This CDR3 is built from 15 residues. The CDR3 spells CASSITAGGYNEQFF. CDR3 in DNA: TGTGCCAGTAGTATAACAGCGGGGGGCTACAATGAGCAGTTCTTC. Based on the CDR3 plus reference TRBV19 and TRBJ2-1, the full variable domain is DGGITQSPKYLFRKEGQNVTLSCEQNLNHDAMYWYRQDPGQGLRLIYYSQIVNDFQKGDIAEGYSVSREKKESFPLTVTSAQKNPTAFYLCASSITAGGYNEQFFGPGTRLTVL.

J is TRBJ1-2 and V is TRBV4-1, with a tentative D call TRBD1 (5 bases). Trimming stripped 0 bases from V and 8 bases from J, with 10 bases between. The CDR3 sequence is 13 residues long. Germline V CDR1 and CDR2: MGHRA, YSYEKL. The CDR3 reads CASSQDLGGGYTF. DNA of the CDR3: TGCGCCAGCAGCCAAGATCTCGGGGGGGGCTACACCTTC.

This clone was seen a single time. The chain carries TRBV27 and TRBJ2-5; TRBD1 aligns across 7 bases. The CDR3 runs 14 residues. CDR1 MNHEY and CDR2 SMNVEV come from the germline V gene (reference sequence). Trimming at V came to 7 bases and at J to 5 bases, leaving 10 bases not matched to a gene. CDR3 sequence: CASKATGVRETQYF. In DNA, the CDR3 is TGTGCCAGCAAAGCCACAGGGGTTCGCGAGACCCAGTACTTC.

The J gene is TRBJ1-1, the V gene TRBV12-3 or TRBV12-4; D not resolved. The CDR3 sequence is 12 residues long. V gave up 6 bases and J gave up 10 bases, with 15 bases separating them. CDR3 bases: TGTGCCAGCAGCCCCTCCTCAGGAGGAGCTTTCTTT. Its protein is CASSPSSGGAFF.

This clone was recorded at least ten times. J is TRBJ2-7 and V is TRBV18, with a tentative D call TRBD2 (5 bases). The CDR3 has 14 amino acids. Germline lookup yields CDR1 KGHSH and CDR2 LQKENI. V dropped 4 bases and J dropped 0 bases, with 10 bases sitting between them. CDR3 sequence reads: CASSQLASSYEQYF. The CDR3 bases are TGTGCCAGCTCACAATTAGCGTCCTCCTACGAGCAGTACTTC.

The chain couples TRBV5-6 to TRBJ2-5, with D possibly matching TRBD1 (5 bases). Germline V CDR1 and CDR2: SGHDT, YYEEEE. The CDR3 has 13 residues. The V end lost 4 bases, the J end lost 5 bases, and 12 bases lay between the germline ends. DNA for the CDR3: TGTGCCAGCAGCCCCAGGGCGTCGGAGACCCAGTACTTC. It yields the protein CASSPRASETQYF.